The clone carrying this T cell receptor beta chain was counted only a few times. The antigen is undetermined. This entry belongs to a study of T cells in Graves' hyperthyroidism and ophthalmopathy. From RNA transcripts, TCR beta CDR3 regions were amplified. HTBI primers drove first-round RT-PCR of the TCR CDR3. MiXCR, run by TCRdb on the multiplex PCR reads, gives a single entry per CDR3 protein. The top ten hold roughly a tenth of the sample, which has 650,000 to 750,000 distinct CDR3 sequences, less than 15% seen once. The study defined stable Graves' hyperthyroidism as no ophthalmopathy progression within 18 months. Study outcomes and limitations: From stable hyperthyroidism, ophthalmopathy was separated by a 13 V-J model. The model forecast ophthalmopathy, anticipating it by a median around 6.4 months before onset. Blood samples included most of the expanded thyroid clonotypes exceeding 0.001.

CDR3 length equals 15 residues. CDR1 and CDR2 from the germline V gene are SGDLS and YYNGEE. V lost 4 bases, J lost 7 bases, and 18 bases lay in between. Sequencing was performed on blood. The J gene is TRBJ2-1, the V gene TRBV9; maybe TRBD1 (5 bases). This sequence was found in a woman aged 18-29 years with Graves' hyperthyroidism. The DNA of the CDR3 is TGTGCCAGCAGCAAAGACCCCCAGGGATGGAATGAGCAGTTCTTC. Translation: CASSKDPQGWNEQFF.